This TCR beta chain originates from a study of T cell changes during pregnancy in multiple sclerosis (dated by TCRdb to 2018 to 2020). Regarding the complete study: In women with multiple sclerosis, the researchers looked at how the T cell repertoire shifted as pregnancy progressed.

CDR1 and CDR2, per the germline V gene, are SGHTA and FQGNSA. V is trimmed back by 5 bases and J by 6 bases, and the junction contains 10 bases that no gene match accounts for. The CDR3 starts with the cysteine, ends with the phenylalanine, and has 15 residues. Only CDR3 DNA is held: 45 bases, read in frame from base 1. Libraries were made using the immunoSEQ multiplex PCR assay. The immuneACCESS repertoire file appears here via TCRdb, limited to in-frame rearrangements. These files lack a portion of the clones; in checked studies, under half of the deficit traces to unresolved V genes, and the cause of the others is not known. A total of about 110,000 clones appear in this sample, less than 95% of them only once. The top ten clones comprise less than 2% of the sample. Worth noting for this clone: The antigen it recognizes is unknown. Base qualities are not recorded, but no much larger clone differs from it by a single base.

The starting material was peripheral blood, obtained after pregnancy. This sequence was found in a female donor with multiple sclerosis, enrolled in a pregnancy study. The rearrangement joined TRBV7-2 to TRBJ1-5, and 7 junctional nucleotides match TRBD1. The nucleotides read TGTGCCAGCAGCCAAGTGACAGGGAGAAGTCAGCCCCAGCATTTT. Its translation is CASSQVTGRSQPQHF.